This T cell receptor (beta chain) was profiled in a study of spatial heterogeneity in lung cancer. Study context: Among detected sequences, beta-chain ones consistently exceeded alpha-chain ones in number. Combinations of a unique TCR and a UMI were tallied in raw reads, and on average each appeared more than ten times.

Details on this clonotype: Its antigen is as yet unknown.

Study results and caveats: Tumor TCRs that were ubiquitous and expanded showed up in blood more at resection than follow-up.

Time point noted: sample taken at primary tumor resection. The input material, whole RNA from tumor, nontumor lung or frozen PBMC, was sequenced unsorted. From the 5' RACE reads, TCRdb called clonotypes with MiXCR, one entry per CDR3 protein. In the table there are around 40,000 distinct CDR3 sequences, approximately 5.2% of which are singletons. The specimen was PBMCs, collected at surgery. The clonotype comes from a female donor with early-stage non-small cell lung cancer.

CDR3 protein: CASSLAASGYTF. CDR3 nucleotide sequence: TGTGCCAGCAGCTTGGCCGCCAGTGGCTACACCTTC. The chain links TRBV5-6 to TRBJ1-2; no reliable D call. The CDR3 sequence is 12 residues long. Germline V gives CDR1 SGHDT, CDR2 YYEEEE. Trimming left V 0 bases short and J 7 bases short, with 7 bases between.